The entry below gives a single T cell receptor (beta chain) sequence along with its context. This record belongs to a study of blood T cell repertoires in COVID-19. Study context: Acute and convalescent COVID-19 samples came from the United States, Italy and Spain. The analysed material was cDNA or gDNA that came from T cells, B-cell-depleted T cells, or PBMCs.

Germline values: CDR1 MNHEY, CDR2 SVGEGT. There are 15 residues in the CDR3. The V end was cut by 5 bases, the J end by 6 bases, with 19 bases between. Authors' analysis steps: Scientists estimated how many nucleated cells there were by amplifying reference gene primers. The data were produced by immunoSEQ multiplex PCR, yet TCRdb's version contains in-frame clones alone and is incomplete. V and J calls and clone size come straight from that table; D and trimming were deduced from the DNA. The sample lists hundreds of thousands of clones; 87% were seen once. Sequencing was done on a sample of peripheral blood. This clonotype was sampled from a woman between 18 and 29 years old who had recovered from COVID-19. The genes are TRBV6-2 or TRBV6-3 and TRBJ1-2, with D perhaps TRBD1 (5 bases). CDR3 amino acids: CASSSMGGFTDGYTF. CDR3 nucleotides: TGTGCCAGCAGTAGTATGGGGGGATTTACTGATGGCTACACCTTC.